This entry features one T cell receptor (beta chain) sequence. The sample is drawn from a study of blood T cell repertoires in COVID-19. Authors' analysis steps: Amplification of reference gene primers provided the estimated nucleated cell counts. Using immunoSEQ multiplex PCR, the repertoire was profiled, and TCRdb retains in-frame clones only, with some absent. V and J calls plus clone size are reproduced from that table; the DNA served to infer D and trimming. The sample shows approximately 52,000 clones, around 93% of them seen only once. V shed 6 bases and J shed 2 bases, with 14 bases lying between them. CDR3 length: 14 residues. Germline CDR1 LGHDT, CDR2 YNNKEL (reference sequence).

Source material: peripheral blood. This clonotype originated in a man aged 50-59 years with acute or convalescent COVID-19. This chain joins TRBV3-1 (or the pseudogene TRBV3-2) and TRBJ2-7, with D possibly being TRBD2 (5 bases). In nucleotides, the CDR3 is TGTGCCAGCAGACTTCAAGGAGGCCCCTACGAGCAGTACTTC. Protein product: CASRLQGGPYEQYF.